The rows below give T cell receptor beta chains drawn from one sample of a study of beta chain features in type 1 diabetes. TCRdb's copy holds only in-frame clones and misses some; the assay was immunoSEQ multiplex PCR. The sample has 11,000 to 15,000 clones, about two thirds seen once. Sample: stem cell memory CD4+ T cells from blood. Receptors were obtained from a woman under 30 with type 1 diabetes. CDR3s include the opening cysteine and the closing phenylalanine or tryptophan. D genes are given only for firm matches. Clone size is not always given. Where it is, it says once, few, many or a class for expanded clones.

CDR3aa: CASSGGQGNSPLHF; CDR3nt: TGTGCCAGTAGTGGCGGACAGGGTAATTCACCCCTCCACTTT; j_gene: TRBJ1-6; v_gene: TRBV19; abundance: .; d_gene: TRBD1
CDR3aa: CASSGLGGYTF; CDR3nt: TGTGCCAGCAGCGGTCTCGGTGGCTACACCTTC; j_gene: TRBJ1-2; v_gene: TRBV21-1; abundance: .; d_gene: .
CDR3aa: CASSPGVETYGYTF; CDR3nt: TGTGCCAGCAGCCCAGGTGTAGAGACATATGGCTACACCTTC; j_gene: TRBJ1-2; v_gene: TRBV7-2; abundance: few; d_gene: .
CDR3aa: CASSLRTGQGTHEQYF; CDR3nt: TGTGCCAGCAGCTTACGTACGGGACAGGGGACCCACGAGCAGTACTTC; j_gene: TRBJ2-7; v_gene: TRBV5-5; abundance: .; d_gene: TRBD1
CDR3aa: CASSPAGGEQFF; CDR3nt: TGTGCCAGCAGTCCAGCGGGAGGGGAGCAGTTCTTC; j_gene: TRBJ2-1; v_gene: TRBV6-5; abundance: .; d_gene: TRBD2
CDR3aa: CASSVQYSGANVLTF; CDR3nt: TGTGCCAGCAGTGTTCAGTACTCTGGGGCCAACGTCCTGACTTTC; j_gene: TRBJ2-6; v_gene: TRBV2; abundance: .; d_gene: .
CDR3aa: CASSPSGRALDTQYF; CDR3nt: TGCGCCAGCAGCCCGAGCGGGAGGGCCCTAGATACGCAGTATTTT; j_gene: TRBJ2-3; v_gene: TRBV5-1; abundance: .; d_gene: TRBD2
CDR3aa: CASSPTGAGGFTDTQYF; CDR3nt: TGTGCCAGCAGCCCCACGGGGGCAGGGGGGTTCACAGATACGCAGTATTTT; j_gene: TRBJ2-3; v_gene: TRBV7-9; abundance: .; d_gene: .
CDR3aa: CASSLGYWSGTVGVYEQYF; CDR3nt: TGCGCCAGCAGCTTGGGTTATTGGAGTGGGACAGTGGGAGTTTACGAGCAGTACTTC; j_gene: TRBJ2-7; v_gene: TRBV5-1; abundance: .; d_gene: TRBD1
CDR3aa: CAISDTAGGRETQYF; CDR3nt: TGTGCCATCAGCGACACAGCGGGAGGGCGGGAGACCCAGTACTTC; j_gene: TRBJ2-5; v_gene: TRBV10-3; abundance: .; d_gene: TRBD2
CDR3aa: CASRWTSSNYEQYF; CDR3nt: TGTGCCAGTAGATGGACTAGCAGCAACTACGAGCAGTACTTC; j_gene: TRBJ2-7; v_gene: TRBV19; abundance: .; d_gene: TRBD2
CDR3aa: CASSSQGSYNEQFF; CDR3nt: TGTGCCAGCAGCTCACAGGGGTCCTACAATGAGCAGTTCTTC; j_gene: TRBJ2-1; v_gene: TRBV7-6; abundance: few; d_gene: TRBD1
CDR3aa: CASSRNILAEKQFF; CDR3nt: TGTGCCAGCAGCCGAAATATCCTAGCGGAGAAGCAGTTCTTC; j_gene: TRBJ2-1; v_gene: TRBV7-9; abundance: few; d_gene: TRBD2
CDR3aa: CASSRLAGSSYNEQFF; CDR3nt: TGTGCCAGTAGCAGACTAGCGGGGAGCTCCTACAATGAGCAGTTCTTC; j_gene: TRBJ2-1; v_gene: TRBV19; abundance: .; d_gene: TRBD2
CDR3aa: CASSLQGSYEQYF; CDR3nt: TGTGCCAGCAGCTTACAGGGCTCCTACGAGCAGTACTTC; j_gene: TRBJ2-7; v_gene: TRBV11-2; abundance: few; d_gene: .
CDR3aa: CASSSGGLGHTDTQYF; CDR3nt: TGTGCCAGCAGCTCGGGGGGATTGGGCCACACAGATACGCAGTATTTT; j_gene: TRBJ2-3; v_gene: TRBV7-2; abundance: few; d_gene: TRBD2
CDR3aa: CASSLDWTTYEQYF; CDR3nt: TGTGCCAGCAGCTTAGATTGGACAACCTACGAGCAGTACTTC; j_gene: TRBJ2-7; v_gene: TRBV11-2; abundance: few; d_gene: .
CDR3aa: CAISGQGGGTEAFF; CDR3nt: TGTGCCATCAGTGGTCAGGGCGGGGGCACTGAAGCTTTCTTT; j_gene: TRBJ1-1; v_gene: TRBV10-3; abundance: .; d_gene: .
CDR3aa: CSGSDRGNYGYTF; CDR3nt: TGCAGCGGATCGGACAGGGGGAACTATGGCTACACCTTC; j_gene: TRBJ1-2; v_gene: TRBV29-1; abundance: .; d_gene: TRBD1
CDR3aa: CASSLGQSNQPQHF; CDR3nt: TGTGCCAGCTCCTTGGGGCAGAGCAATCAGCCCCAGCATTTT; j_gene: TRBJ1-5; v_gene: TRBV18; abundance: .; d_gene: .
CDR3aa: CASKGQGDSPLHF; CDR3nt: TGTGCCAGCAAAGGACAGGGGGATTCACCCCTCCACTTT; j_gene: TRBJ1-6; v_gene: TRBV6-6; abundance: .; d_gene: TRBD1
CDR3aa: CASSQEAGLAGARNEQFF; CDR3nt: TGCGCCAGCAGCCAAGAGGCGGGACTAGCGGGTGCACGAAATGAGCAGTTCTTC; j_gene: TRBJ2-1; v_gene: TRBV4-3; abundance: .; d_gene: TRBD2
CDR3aa: CASSLAGLAGGHEQFF; CDR3nt: TGTGCCAGCAGCTTAGCGGGACTAGCGGGGGGACATGAGCAGTTCTTC; j_gene: TRBJ2-1; v_gene: TRBV11-3; abundance: few; d_gene: TRBD2
CDR3aa: CASSPTQNTNYGYTF; CDR3nt: TGCGCCAGCAGCCCGACACAGAATACTAACTATGGCTACACCTTC; j_gene: TRBJ1-2; v_gene: TRBV4-3; abundance: .; d_gene: .
CDR3aa: CASKGSGTRAKNIQCF; CDR3nt: TGCGCCAGCAAGGGGAGCGGGACGAGAGCCAAAAACATTCAGTGCTTC; j_gene: TRBJ2-4; v_gene: TRBV23-1; abundance: .; d_gene: TRBD2
CDR3aa: CASSYGGAGEQYF; CDR3nt: TGTGCCAGCAGCTACGGGGGGGCAGGCGAGCAGTACTTC; j_gene: TRBJ2-7; v_gene: TRBV7-8; abundance: .; d_gene: TRBD2
CDR3aa: CATILEGTDTQYF; CDR3nt: TGTGCCACCATTTTGGAGGGTACAGATACGCAGTATTTT; j_gene: TRBJ2-3; v_gene: TRBV10-3; abundance: .; d_gene: .
CDR3aa: CASSPLGDTQYF; CDR3nt: TGTGCCAGCAGCCCCCTAGGAGATACGCAGTATTTT; j_gene: TRBJ2-3; v_gene: TRBV28; abundance: .; d_gene: .
CDR3aa: CASSPLATHNEQFF; CDR3nt: TGCGCCAGCAGCCCGCTAGCCACCCACAATGAGCAGTTCTTC; j_gene: TRBJ2-1; v_gene: TRBV5-1; abundance: .; d_gene: .
CDR3aa: CASSLEGLAARETQYF; CDR3nt: TGTGCCAGCAGCTTAGAAGGGCTAGCAGCCCGTGAGACCCAGTACTTC; j_gene: TRBJ2-5; v_gene: TRBV7-2; abundance: .; d_gene: .
CDR3aa: CASRAKPNTGELFF; CDR3nt: TGTGCCAGCAGAGCTAAACCAAACACCGGGGAGCTGTTTTTT; j_gene: TRBJ2-2; v_gene: TRBV9; abundance: .; d_gene: .
CDR3aa: CASSESGLGSYEQYF; CDR3nt: TGTGCCAGCAGTGAATCAGGGTTAGGCTCCTACGAGCAGTACTTC; j_gene: TRBJ2-7; v_gene: TRBV2; abundance: .; d_gene: .
CDR3aa: CATLEPGANVLTF; CDR3nt: TGTGCCACCTTAGAACCTGGGGCCAACGTCCTGACTTTC; j_gene: TRBJ2-6; v_gene: TRBV6-9; abundance: .; d_gene: .
CDR3aa: CASSWDRAAEQYF; CDR3nt: TGCGCCAGCAGCTGGGACAGGGCAGCCGAGCAGTACTTC; j_gene: TRBJ2-7; v_gene: TRBV5-1; abundance: .; d_gene: TRBD1
CDR3aa: CASSRNTGGEGYGYTF; CDR3nt: TGCGCCAGCAGTCGGAACACAGGGGGTGAGGGCTATGGCTACACCTTC; j_gene: TRBJ1-2; v_gene: TRBV5-1; abundance: .; d_gene: TRBD1
CDR3aa: CASSVLGQGNEQFF; CDR3nt: TGTGCCAGCAGCGTCCTTGGACAGGGCAATGAGCAGTTCTTC; j_gene: TRBJ2-1; v_gene: TRBV9; abundance: once; d_gene: TRBD1
CDR3aa: CASTGGSTDTQYF; CDR3nt: TGTGCCAGCACCGGGGGATCCACAGATACGCAGTATTTT; j_gene: TRBJ2-3; v_gene: TRBV9; abundance: .; d_gene: .
CDR3aa: CASSEQDYYGYTF; CDR3nt: TGTGCCAGCAGCGAACAGGATTACTATGGCTACACCTTC; j_gene: TRBJ1-2; v_gene: TRBV2; abundance: .; d_gene: .
CDR3aa: CASSRKEPGQGYGYTF; CDR3nt: TGCGCCAGCAGCCGGAAGGAACCGGGACAGGGCTATGGCTACACCTTC; j_gene: TRBJ1-2; v_gene: TRBV4-1; abundance: .; d_gene: TRBD1
CDR3aa: CASRTGLAGTDTQYF; CDR3nt: TGTGCCAGCAGGACGGGGCTAGCGGGCACAGATACGCAGTATTTT; j_gene: TRBJ2-3; v_gene: TRBV6-1; abundance: .; d_gene: TRBD2
CDR3aa: CASSWSSDRANQPQHF; CDR3nt: TGTGCCAGCAGTTGGTCCTCGGACAGGGCGAACCAGCCCCAGCATTTT; j_gene: TRBJ1-5; v_gene: TRBV6-5; abundance: .; d_gene: TRBD1
CDR3aa: CAWNPLTGRNTEAFF; CDR3nt: TGTGCCTGGAACCCCCTGACAGGGAGGAACACTGAAGCTTTCTTT; j_gene: TRBJ1-1; v_gene: TRBV30; abundance: .; d_gene: TRBD1
CDR3aa: CASSLDGVREAGQYF; CDR3nt: TGTGCCAGCAGCTTGGACGGCGTCAGGGAGGCCGGGCAGTACTTC; j_gene: TRBJ2-7; v_gene: TRBV5-4; abundance: once; d_gene: .
CDR3aa: CATSPQRGINSPLHF; CDR3nt: TGTGCCACCAGCCCCCAACGGGGAATCAATTCACCCCTCCACTTT; j_gene: TRBJ1-6; v_gene: TRBV15; abundance: .; d_gene: .
CDR3aa: CASSRDRERPETQYF; CDR3nt: TGTGCCAGCTCGCGTGACAGGGAGAGACCGGAGACCCAGTACTTC; j_gene: TRBJ2-5; v_gene: TRBV18; abundance: .; d_gene: TRBD1
CDR3aa: CASSLEQGRYEQYF; CDR3nt: TGTGCCAGCAGCTTAGAGCAGGGTCGTTACGAGCAGTACTTC; j_gene: TRBJ2-7; v_gene: TRBV7-9; abundance: .; d_gene: .
CDR3aa: CASSESGRDEQFF; CDR3nt: TGTGCCAGCAGTGAATCGGGGAGGGATGAGCAGTTCTTC; j_gene: TRBJ2-1; v_gene: TRBV25-1; abundance: .; d_gene: TRBD2